The 16 T cell receptor beta chains below all came from one sample that was sequenced in a study of CD8 T cells in Susac syndrome. RNA totalling roughly 0.45 to 1 ug underwent reverse transcription with random hexamers. TCRdb used MiXCR to reprocess the immunoSEQ multiplex PCR reads, holding one entry per CDR3 protein. This sample has about 430,000 distinct CDR3 sequences, with approximately 85% found just once. The sample was CD8+ T cells from PBMCs. The origin of the receptors is a human donor with multiple sclerosis.

The genes are TRBV27 and TRBJ2-7; D possibly uses TRBD1 or TRBD2 (5 bases each). CDR1 is MNHEY, CDR2 SMNVEV, per germline (reference sequence). The CDR3 extends over 14 amino acids. Trimming stripped 5 bases from V and 4 bases from J, with 15 bases between. CDR3 coding DNA: TGTGCCAGCAGTCTCCGGGGACGGATATACGAGCAGTACTTC. Protein: CASSLRGRIYEQYF.

The chain is built from TRBV7-3 and TRBJ1-3, with a tentative D call TRBD1 (5 bases). The CDR3 is made up of 16 amino acids. Germline CDR1 SGHTA, CDR2 FQGTGA. V lost 1 base to trimming and J lost 3 bases, with 13 bases between them. CDR3 in DNA: TGTGCCAGCAGCTTAAATTCGGGGGAGCGTGGAAACACCATATATTTT. Its translation is CASSLNSGERGNTIYF.

The chain joins TRBV10-3 to TRBJ2-3; D tentatively fits TRBD1 or TRBD2 (5 bases each). V was trimmed by 3 bases and J by 0 bases, leaving 16 bases between them. CDR3 length: 17 residues. Germline-derived CDR1 and CDR2 are ENHRY and SYGVKD. The CDR3 sequence: CAISEPGPEESTDTQYF. CDR3 sequence (DNA): TGTGCCATCAGTGAACCGGGACCTGAAGAAAGCACAGATACGCAGTATTTT.

This chain joins TRBV5-1 and TRBJ1-1; D unclear. This CDR3 has 15 residues. V was shortened by 0 bases and J by 0 bases, with 9 bases between the two germline ends. CDR1 SGHRS and CDR2 YFSETQ come from the germline V gene. The CDR3 spells CASSLDLSMNTEAFF. CDR3 coding DNA: TGCGCCAGCAGCTTGGACTTAAGCATGAACACTGAAGCTTTCTTT.

The V and J genes are TRBV14 and TRBJ1-1, with D possibly being TRBD1 (5 bases). Trimming left V 4 bases short and J 4 bases short, with 13 bases between. The germline V gene has CDR1 SGHDN and CDR2 FVKESK. The CDR3 sequence is 14 residues long. CDR3 bases: TGTGCCAGCAGCCCGACAGCGGCGAGCACTGAAGCTTTCTTT. As protein: CASSPTAASTEAFF.

Only a few counts were recorded for this clonotype. This chain connects TRBV6-1 to TRBJ1-4; a possible D gene is TRBD1 (5 bases). Germline CDR1 is MNHNS and CDR2 is SASEGT. This CDR3 has 13 amino acids. V shed 5 bases and J shed 4 bases, with 8 bases lying between them. The CDR3 DNA sequence: TGTGCCAGCAGTCGACAGCTTAATGAAAAACTGTTTTTT. Residues: CASSRQLNEKLFF.

The rearrangement links TRBV6-5 to TRBJ2-7; D may be TRBD1 (6 bases). Looked up from germline, CDR1 is MNHEY and CDR2 is SVGAGI. This CDR3 contains 13 residues. With 5 bases removed from V and 2 bases from J, the gap between germline ends came to 10 bases. For the CDR3, the DNA is TGTGCCAGCAGTACAGGGTTCCCCTACGAGCAGTACTTC. Translated: CASSTGFPYEQYF.

The rearrangement links TRBV7-9 to TRBJ2-3; D possibly corresponds to TRBD1 (6 bases). The V gene's germline CDR1 is SEHNR and CDR2 FQNEAQ (reference sequence). The V end was cut by 6 bases, the J end by 1 base, with 14 bases between. The CDR3 extends over 15 amino acids. The CDR3 DNA is TGTGCCAGCAGATCGACGGGACACCGCACAGATACGCAGTATTTT. The encoded protein is CASRSTGHRTDTQYF.

This clonotype was observed once. V usage is TRBV5-5 and J usage is TRBJ1-2; D perhaps matches TRBD1 (6 bases). V shed 0 bases and J shed 7 bases, with 19 bases lying between them. The CDR3 length is 16 residues. Germline V gives CDR1 SGHKS, CDR2 YYEKEE (reference sequence). CDR3 protein: CASSLGEQGTFGGYTF. The DNA of the CDR3 is TGTGCCAGCAGCTTGGGGGAACAGGGAACTTTTGGTGGCTACACCTTC. Full variable domain (outside the CDR3, taken from reference TRBV5-5 and TRBJ1-2): DAGVTQSPTHLIKTRGQQVTLRCSPISGHKSVSWYQQVLGQGPQFIFQYYEKEERGRGNFPDRFSARQFPNYSSELNVNALLLGDSALYLCASSLGEQGTFGGYTFGSGTRLTVV.

This clonotype was detected a few times. V and J are TRBV7-2 and TRBJ2-3, with 11 positions matching TRBD2. V trimming: 3 bases; J trimming: 4 bases; junction bases outside the gene matches: 6. This CDR3 has 16 amino acids. Germline CDR1 is SGHTA and CDR2 is FQGNSA. CDR3 nucleotides: TGTGCCAGCAGCTTGGGACTAGCGGTTTTTCCAGATACGCAGTATTTT. Encoded protein: CASSLGLAVFPDTQYF.

V and J are TRBV4-1 and TRBJ1-3; 7 nucleotides agree with TRBD1. This CDR3 region has 17 residues. J was trimmed by 0 bases and V by 1 base; bases with no gene match: 6. Germline loops: CDR1 MGHRA, CDR2 YSYEKL. CDR3 in DNA: TGCGCCAGCAGCCAAGCGTCGGGACAGATCTCTGGAAACACCATATATTTT. Protein product: CASSQASGQISGNTIYF.

The rearrangement joins TRBV20-1 to TRBJ1-1; D call uncertain. Germline assignment: CDR1 DFQATT and CDR2 SNEGSKA (reference sequence). CDR3 length: 15 residues. Trimming shortened V by 0 bases and J by 5 bases, and 16 bases separated the two germline ends. The CDR3: CSARDLETEHTEAFF. The DNA of the CDR3 is TGCAGTGCTAGAGATTTAGAGACCGAACATACTGAAGCTTTCTTT.

The rearrangement joins TRBV5-1 to TRBJ2-3; 9 positions match TRBD2. Trimming cost V 3 bases and J 0 bases; bases outside gene matches: 17. The CDR3 is made up of 20 amino acids. CDR1 and CDR2 (germline): SGHRS, YFSETQ. The DNA of the CDR3 is TGCGCCAGCAGCTGGCCCCTCGTCAAAGTAGCGGGGGCCAGCACAGATACGCAGTATTTT. It translates to CASSWPLVKVAGASTDTQYF.

The chain links TRBV7-9 to TRBJ1-3; no clear D. This CDR3 comprises 17 residues. Germline V lookup: CDR1 SEHNR, CDR2 FQNEAQ (reference sequence). Trimming stripped 3 bases from V and 0 bases from J, with 15 bases between. DNA of the CDR3: TGTGCCAGCAGCTTCCAGCTGGGATCCAGCTCTGGAAACACCATATATTTT. Translated, it gives CASSFQLGSSSGNTIYF.

V is TRBV6-1 and J is TRBJ2-3, with 10 positions matching TRBD1. The J segment lost 3 bases and the V segment lost 2 bases, leaving 5 bases of the junction unmatched. The CDR3 extends over 16 amino acids. Germline V gene sequence: CDR1 MNHNS, CDR2 SASEGT. CDR3 loop: CASSESRDRGTDTQYF. In DNA form, the CDR3 reads TGTGCCAGCAGTGAAAGCCGGGACAGGGGAACAGATACGCAGTATTTT.

J is TRBJ1-2 and V is TRBV5-8, with TRBD1 matching 10 bases. Trimming at V came to 4 bases and at J to 0 bases, leaving 6 bases not matched to a gene. CDR3 length: 16 amino acids. Germline CDR1 and CDR2: SGHTS and YDEGEE. The CDR3 here is CASSMGQGTPNYGYTF. CDR3 sequence (DNA): TGTGCCAGCAGCATGGGACAGGGGACACCTAACTATGGCTACACCTTC.